The clone carrying this TCR beta chain was found many times. The antigen is undetermined. This CDR3 has 14 amino acids. Germline loops: CDR1 SEHNR, CDR2 FQNEAQ (reference sequence). The V end lost 5 bases, the J end lost 2 bases, and 12 bases lay between the germline ends. TCRdb processed the 5' RACE reads anew with MiXCR; each CDR3 protein has one entry. The data hold more than 45,000 distinct CDR3 sequences, with approximately 3.8% observed a single time. This sample stems from a study of neurological immune-mediated disorders. Broader study findings: Patients with HTLV-1-associated myelopathy showed the most TCR clonal expansion. Those with multiple sclerosis showed the least, falling below healthy controls. On phylogenetic grouping, the repertoires of 18 of 34 multiple sclerosis patients fell within one related-CDR3 cluster, constituting a possible signature.

The gene calls are TRBV7-9 and TRBJ1-1; D not resolved. The origin of this receptor is a man aged 30 to 39 with multiple sclerosis. The source material was PBMCs. CDR3 protein: CASSPTAGNTEAFF. CDR3 nucleotides: TGTGCCAGCAGCCCCACTGCGGGTAACACTGAAGCTTTCTTT.